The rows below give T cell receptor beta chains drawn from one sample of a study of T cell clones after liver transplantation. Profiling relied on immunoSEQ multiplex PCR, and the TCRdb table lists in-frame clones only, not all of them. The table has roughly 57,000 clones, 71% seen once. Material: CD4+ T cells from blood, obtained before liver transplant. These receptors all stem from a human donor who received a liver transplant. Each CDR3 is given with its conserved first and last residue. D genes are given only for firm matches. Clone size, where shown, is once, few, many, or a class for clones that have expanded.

cdr3_aa: CASSLYEGSSYNEQFF
cdr3_nt: TGTGCCAGCAGCTTATATGAGGGCAGCTCCTACAATGAGCAGTTCTTC
d_call: -
j_call: TRBJ2-1
clone_size: once
v_call: TRBV11-2

cdr3_aa: CASSPPWVAGGYEQYF
cdr3_nt: TGTGCCAGCAGCCCCCCTTGGGTAGCGGGGGGGTACGAGCAGTACTTC
d_call: TRBD2
j_call: TRBJ2-7
clone_size: -
v_call: TRBV7-8

cdr3_aa: CASKDREMNTEAFF
cdr3_nt: TGTGCCAGCAAGGATCGGGAGATGAACACTGAAGCTTTCTTT
d_call: -
j_call: TRBJ1-1
clone_size: -
v_call: TRBV6-6

cdr3_aa: CSATRALNEKLFF
cdr3_nt: TGCAGCGCCACCCGAGCCCTTAATGAAAAACTGTTTTTT
d_call: -
j_call: TRBJ1-4
clone_size: -
v_call: TRBV29-1

cdr3_aa: CASSLGQPTHTDTQYF
cdr3_nt: TGTGCCAGCAGCTTAGGACAACCGACACACACAGATACGCAGTATTTT
d_call: -
j_call: TRBJ2-3
clone_size: -
v_call: TRBV11-2

cdr3_aa: CASSVLANEETQYF
cdr3_nt: TGTGCCAGTAGTGTCCTAGCGAATGAAGAGACCCAGTACTTC
d_call: -
j_call: TRBJ2-5
clone_size: -
v_call: TRBV19

cdr3_aa: CASSYSTGENYGYTF
cdr3_nt: TGCGCCAGCAGCTATTCGACAGGGGAGAACTATGGCTACACCTTC
d_call: TRBD1
j_call: TRBJ1-2
clone_size: -
v_call: TRBV5-1

cdr3_aa: CASTRQASSYEQYF
cdr3_nt: TGTGCCAGCACCCGACAGGCCAGCTCCTACGAGCAGTACTTC
d_call: -
j_call: TRBJ2-7
clone_size: -
v_call: TRBV18

cdr3_aa: CASSLVGTEYGYTF
cdr3_nt: TGCGCCAGCAGCTTGGTCGGGACAGAGTATGGCTACACCTTC
d_call: TRBD1
j_call: TRBJ1-2
clone_size: -
v_call: TRBV5-1

cdr3_aa: CASSLGGSGGTEAFF
cdr3_nt: TGTGCCAGCAGCTTGGGAGGGTCGGGGGGCACTGAAGCTTTCTTT
d_call: -
j_call: TRBJ1-1
clone_size: once
v_call: TRBV5-4

cdr3_aa: CASSIGQGANYGYTF
cdr3_nt: TGTGCCAGTAGTATTGGACAGGGGGCTAACTATGGCTACACCTTC
d_call: TRBD1
j_call: TRBJ1-2
clone_size: -
v_call: TRBV19

cdr3_aa: CASSQDGQGTAPLHF
cdr3_nt: TGCGCCAGCAGCCAAGATGGACAGGGAACCGCCCCCCTCCACTTT
d_call: TRBD1
j_call: TRBJ1-6
clone_size: few
v_call: TRBV4-1

cdr3_aa: CASSWSGGYEQYF
cdr3_nt: TGTGCCAGCAGCTGGAGCGGGGGCTACGAGCAGTACTTC
d_call: TRBD2
j_call: TRBJ2-7
clone_size: -
v_call: TRBV5-5

cdr3_aa: CASSLDRASTEQYF
cdr3_nt: TGTGCCAGCAGTCTGGACAGGGCCAGCACGGAGCAGTACTTC
d_call: TRBD1
j_call: TRBJ2-7
clone_size: -
v_call: TRBV6-1

cdr3_aa: CASSSDRAAYGYTF
cdr3_nt: TGTGCCAGCAGCTCGGACAGGGCGGCCTATGGCTACACCTTC
d_call: TRBD1
j_call: TRBJ1-2
clone_size: -
v_call: TRBV7-2

cdr3_aa: CASSIDGRVRMNTEAFF
cdr3_nt: TGTGCCAGTAGTATAGATGGCAGGGTACGGATGAACACTGAAGCTTTCTTT
d_call: -
j_call: TRBJ1-1
clone_size: -
v_call: TRBV19

cdr3_aa: CASSPTASSGANVLTF
cdr3_nt: TGTGCCAGCAGCCCTACAGCCAGCTCTGGGGCCAACGTCCTGACTTTC
d_call: -
j_call: TRBJ2-6
clone_size: once
v_call: TRBV5-5

cdr3_aa: CASRADPYSNQPQHF
cdr3_nt: TGTGCCAGCAGGGCGGATCCTTATAGCAATCAGCCCCAGCATTTT
d_call: -
j_call: TRBJ1-5
clone_size: once
v_call: TRBV6-5

cdr3_aa: CASKSAPLQYF
cdr3_nt: TGTGCCAGCAAGAGCGCCCCCCTCCAGTACTTC
d_call: -
j_call: TRBJ2-7
clone_size: few
v_call: TRBV6-1

cdr3_aa: CASSERTGKQGAFF
cdr3_nt: TGTGCCAGCAGCGAACGGACAGGGAAACAGGGAGCTTTCTTT
d_call: TRBD1
j_call: TRBJ1-1
clone_size: -
v_call: TRBV2

cdr3_aa: CASSSTLTAFNEQYF
cdr3_nt: TGTGCCAGCAGCTCCACTCTTACCGCGTTCAACGAGCAGTACTTC
d_call: -
j_call: TRBJ2-7
clone_size: -
v_call: TRBV5-5

cdr3_aa: CASSLPSVVETQYF
cdr3_nt: TGTGCCAGCAGCTTGCCTAGCGTTGTAGAGACCCAGTACTTC
d_call: -
j_call: TRBJ2-5
clone_size: few
v_call: TRBV5-4

cdr3_aa: CASSVRLAGEKLFF
cdr3_nt: TGTGCCAGCAGCGTCCGACTGGCTGGTGAAAAACTGTTTTTT
d_call: -
j_call: TRBJ1-4
clone_size: -
v_call: TRBV2

cdr3_aa: CASSIVLFTGELFF
cdr3_nt: TGTGCCAGTAGTATAGTACTGTTCACCGGGGAGCTGTTTTTT
d_call: -
j_call: TRBJ2-2
clone_size: few
v_call: TRBV19

cdr3_aa: CASSLASRDGYTF
cdr3_nt: TGTGCCAGCAGCTTAGCGTCGAGGGATGGCTACACCTTC
d_call: -
j_call: TRBJ1-2
clone_size: once
v_call: TRBV7-2

cdr3_aa: CASSARTGLSPLHF
cdr3_nt: TGTGCCAGCAGCGCCCGGACAGGTTTATCACCCCTCCACTTT
d_call: TRBD1
j_call: TRBJ1-6
clone_size: -
v_call: TRBV9

cdr3_aa: CASSSDRGFNEQFF
cdr3_nt: TGTGCCAGCAGCTCTGACAGGGGGTTTAATGAGCAGTTCTTC
d_call: TRBD1
j_call: TRBJ2-1
clone_size: -
v_call: TRBV27

cdr3_aa: CASSFDLVNEQFF
cdr3_nt: TGTGCCAGCAGTTTTGATCTAGTCAATGAGCAGTTCTTC
d_call: -
j_call: TRBJ2-1
clone_size: -
v_call: TRBV6-5

cdr3_aa: CASSLGQFTDTQYF
cdr3_nt: TGTGCCAGCAGTCTGGGACAGTTCACAGATACGCAGTATTTT
d_call: TRBD1
j_call: TRBJ2-3
clone_size: -
v_call: TRBV11-2

cdr3_aa: CASSLEPGVNEKLFF
cdr3_nt: TGCGCCAGCAGCTTGGAACCAGGGGTTAATGAAAAACTGTTTTTT
d_call: -
j_call: TRBJ1-4
clone_size: many
v_call: TRBV5-1

cdr3_aa: CASRYSRTEYEQYF
cdr3_nt: TGTGCCAGCAGATATTCTCGGACAGAGTACGAGCAGTACTTC
d_call: -
j_call: TRBJ2-7
clone_size: few
v_call: TRBV27

cdr3_aa: CASIAKTGGPNTDTQYF
cdr3_nt: TGTGCCAGCATAGCCAAGACGGGGGGGCCCAACACAGATACGCAGTATTTT
d_call: TRBD2
j_call: TRBJ2-3
clone_size: few
v_call: TRBV27

cdr3_aa: CASSTDRGYEQYF
cdr3_nt: TGCGCCAGCAGCACGGACAGGGGTTACGAGCAGTACTTC
d_call: TRBD1
j_call: TRBJ2-7
clone_size: -
v_call: TRBV5-1

cdr3_aa: CASSFGLRTSTDTQYF
cdr3_nt: TGTGCCAGCAGTTTCGGTCTGCGAACCAGCACAGATACGCAGTATTTT
d_call: -
j_call: TRBJ2-3
clone_size: -
v_call: TRBV27

cdr3_aa: CASSPKEFGELFF
cdr3_nt: TGTGCCAGCTCACCTAAGGAGTTCGGGGAGCTGTTTTTT
d_call: -
j_call: TRBJ2-2
clone_size: -
v_call: TRBV18